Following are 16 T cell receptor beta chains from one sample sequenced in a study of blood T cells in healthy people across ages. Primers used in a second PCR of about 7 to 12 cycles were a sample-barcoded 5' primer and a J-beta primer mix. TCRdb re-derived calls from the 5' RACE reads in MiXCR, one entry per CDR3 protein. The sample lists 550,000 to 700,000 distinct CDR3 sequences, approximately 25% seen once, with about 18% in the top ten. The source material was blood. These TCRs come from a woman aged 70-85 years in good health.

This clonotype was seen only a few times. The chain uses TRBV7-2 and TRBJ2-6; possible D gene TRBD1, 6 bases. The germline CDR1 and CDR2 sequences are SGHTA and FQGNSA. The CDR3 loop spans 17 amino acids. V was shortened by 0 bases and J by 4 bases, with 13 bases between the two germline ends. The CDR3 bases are TGTGCCAGCAGCTTAGCACCAGGGGTAGGGGGGGCCAACGTCCTGACTTTC. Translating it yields CASSLAPGVGGANVLTF.

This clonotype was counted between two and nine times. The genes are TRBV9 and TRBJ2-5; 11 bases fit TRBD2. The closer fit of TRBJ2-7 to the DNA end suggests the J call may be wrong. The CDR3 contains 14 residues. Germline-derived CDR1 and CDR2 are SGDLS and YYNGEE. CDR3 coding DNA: TGTGCCAGCAGCGTAGGACTAGCGGGGAACGAGCAGTACTTC. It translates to CASSVGLAGNEQYF.

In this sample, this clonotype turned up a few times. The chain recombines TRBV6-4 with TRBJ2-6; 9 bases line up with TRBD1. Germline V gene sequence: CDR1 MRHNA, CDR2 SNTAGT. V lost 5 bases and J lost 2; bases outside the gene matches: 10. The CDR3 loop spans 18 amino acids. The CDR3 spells CASSKETGGNAGANVLTF. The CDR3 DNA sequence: TGTGCCAGCAGTAAAGAGACAGGGGGGAATGCTGGGGCCAACGTCCTGACTTTC.

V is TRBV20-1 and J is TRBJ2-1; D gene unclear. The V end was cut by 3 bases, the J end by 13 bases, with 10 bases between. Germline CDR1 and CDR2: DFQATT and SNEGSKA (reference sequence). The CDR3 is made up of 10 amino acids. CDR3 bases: TGCAGTGCTAGTTTGGAGACCCAGTTCTTC. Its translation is CSASLETQFF.

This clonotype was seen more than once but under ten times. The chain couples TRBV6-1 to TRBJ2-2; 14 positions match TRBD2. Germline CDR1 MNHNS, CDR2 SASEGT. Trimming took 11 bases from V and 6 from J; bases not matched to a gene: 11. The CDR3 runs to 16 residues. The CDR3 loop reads CAVKTTSGGAAGELFF. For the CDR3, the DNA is TGTGCCGTCAAAACGACTAGCGGGGGGGCGGCCGGGGAGCTGTTTTTT.

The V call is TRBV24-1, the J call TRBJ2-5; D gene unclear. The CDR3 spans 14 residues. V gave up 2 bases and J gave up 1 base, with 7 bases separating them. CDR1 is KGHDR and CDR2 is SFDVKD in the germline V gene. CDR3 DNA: TGTGCCACCAGTGATTCTAAGAGCCAAGAGACCCAGTACTTC. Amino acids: CATSDSKSQETQYF.

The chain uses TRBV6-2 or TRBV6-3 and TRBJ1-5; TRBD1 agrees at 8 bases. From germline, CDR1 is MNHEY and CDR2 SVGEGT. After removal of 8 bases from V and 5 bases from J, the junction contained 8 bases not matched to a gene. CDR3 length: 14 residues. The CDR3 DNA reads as TGTGCCAGCGACCGAGGACAGGGACATCAGCCCCAGCATTTT. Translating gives CASDRGQGHQPQHF.

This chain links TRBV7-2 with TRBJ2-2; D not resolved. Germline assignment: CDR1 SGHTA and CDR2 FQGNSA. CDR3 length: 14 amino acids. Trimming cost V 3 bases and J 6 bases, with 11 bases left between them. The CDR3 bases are TGTGCCAGCAGCTTCTTTGGGGTCCCCGGGGAGCTGTTTTTT. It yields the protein CASSFFGVPGELFF. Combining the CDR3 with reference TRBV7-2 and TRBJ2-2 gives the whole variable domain GAGVSQSPSNKVTEKGKDVELRCDPISGHTALYWYRQSLGQGLEFLIYFQGNSAPDKSGLPSDRFSAERTGGSVSTLTIQRTQQEDSAVYLCASSFFGVPGELFFGEGSRLTVL.

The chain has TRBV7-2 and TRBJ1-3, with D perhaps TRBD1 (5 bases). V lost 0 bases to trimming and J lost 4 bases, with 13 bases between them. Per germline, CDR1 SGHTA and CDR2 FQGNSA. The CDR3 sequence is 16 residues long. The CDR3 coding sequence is TGTGCCAGCAGCTTAGCGGGCAGGGCGGCAGGAAACACCATATATTTT. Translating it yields CASSLAGRAAGNTIYF.

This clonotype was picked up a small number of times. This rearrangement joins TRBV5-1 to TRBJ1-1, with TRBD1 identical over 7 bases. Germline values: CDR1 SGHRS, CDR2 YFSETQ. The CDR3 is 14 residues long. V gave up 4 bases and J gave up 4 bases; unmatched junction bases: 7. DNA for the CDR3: TGCGCCAGCAGCCTAAGACAGGGACCCACTGAAGCTTTCTTT. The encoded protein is CASSLRQGPTEAFF. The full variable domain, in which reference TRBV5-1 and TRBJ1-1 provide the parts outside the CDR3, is KAGVTQTPRYLIKTRGQQVTLSCSPISGHRSVSWYQQTPGQGLQFLFEYFSETQRNKGNFPGRFSGRQFSNSRSEMNVSTLELGDSALYLCASSLRQGPTEAFFGQGTRLTVV.

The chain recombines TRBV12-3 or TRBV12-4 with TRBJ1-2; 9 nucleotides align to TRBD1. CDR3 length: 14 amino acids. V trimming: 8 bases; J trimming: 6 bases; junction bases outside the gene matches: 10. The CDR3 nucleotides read TGTGCCAGCGGGCGGACAGGGGAGGTTCATGGCTACACCTTC. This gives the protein CASGRTGEVHGYTF.

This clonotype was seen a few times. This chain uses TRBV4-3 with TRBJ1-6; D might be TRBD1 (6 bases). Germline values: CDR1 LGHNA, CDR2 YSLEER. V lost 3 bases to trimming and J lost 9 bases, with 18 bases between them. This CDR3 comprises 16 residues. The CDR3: CASSHLRGGVTSPLHF. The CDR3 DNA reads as TGCGCCAGCAGCCATCTCCGGGGGGGCGTTACTTCACCCCTCCACTTT.

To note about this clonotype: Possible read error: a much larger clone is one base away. The CDR3 nucleotides are TGTGCCAGCAGCGGAGGTCGGGGGGTTTCGTACGAGCAGTACTTC. This codes for CASSGGRGVSYEQYF. The chain employs TRBV7-2 and TRBJ2-5, with 7 bases lining up with TRBD2. Near its end, the DNA agrees better with TRBJ2-7, so the J call may be wrong. Germline V gene lookup returns CDR1 SGHTA and CDR2 FQGNSA. The CDR3 spans 15 residues.

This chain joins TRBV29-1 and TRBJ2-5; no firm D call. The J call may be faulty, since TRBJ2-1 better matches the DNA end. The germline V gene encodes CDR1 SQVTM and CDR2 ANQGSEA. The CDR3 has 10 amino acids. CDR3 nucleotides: TGCAGCGCCGGACGGTCCGAGCAGTTCTTC. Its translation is CSAGRSEQFF.

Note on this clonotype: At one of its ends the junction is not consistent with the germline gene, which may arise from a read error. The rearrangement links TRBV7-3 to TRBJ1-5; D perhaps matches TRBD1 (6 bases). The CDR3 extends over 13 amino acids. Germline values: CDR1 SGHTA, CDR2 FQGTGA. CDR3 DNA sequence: TGTGCCTGCAGCTCAGGGGCGGGCCAGCCCCAGCATTTT. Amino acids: CACSSGAGQPQHF.

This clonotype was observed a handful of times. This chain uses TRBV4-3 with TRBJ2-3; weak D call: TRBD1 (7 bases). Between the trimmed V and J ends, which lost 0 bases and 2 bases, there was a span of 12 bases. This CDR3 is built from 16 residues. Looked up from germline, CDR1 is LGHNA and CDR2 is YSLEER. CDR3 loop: CASSQDQGGHTDTQYF. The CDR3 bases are TGCGCCAGCAGCCAAGATCAGGGGGGCCACACAGATACGCAGTATTTT.